This T cell receptor beta chain was captured in a study of regulatory T cells in long-lasting Graves disease (dated by TCRdb to about 2021). Notes on the research overall: Persistent Graves' disease meant more than 5 years of antithyroid drug treatment with TSH receptor autoantibodies that stayed positive. A total of roughly 33 samples underwent TCR sequencing: 13 from persistent and about 20 from newly diagnosed Graves' disease patients. The study took place in China and was registered as a clinical trial. Peripheral blood TCR sequencing and RNA sequencing compared persistent Graves' disease patients with newly diagnosed Graves' disease patients. In the clinical cohort, patients with persistent Graves' disease had used antithyroid drugs for an average of roughly ten years. General study outcomes and caveats: The authors acknowledged the small sample size as a limitation that may reduce accuracy. Only the TCR beta chain was sequenced and analyzed. Peripheral blood alone was examined, since thyroid tissue, which constituted the primary lesion, could not be accessed. Compared with newly diagnosed patients, patients with persistent Graves' disease had lower TCR Shannon entropy and fewer highly expanded clones, which suggests clonal expansion. Preferential use of TRBV28, TRBJ1-2 and TRBJ2-5 was observed in persistent disease, whereas TRBV20-1 and TRBJ2-1 were favored in newly diagnosed disease. Persistent patients shared more public clonotypes among themselves (around 2,800) than newly diagnosed patients did (roughly 920).

In the germline V gene (reference sequence), CDR1 corresponds to SEHNR and CDR2 to FQNEAQ. V loses 4 bases, J loses 2 bases, and the germline ends lie 15 bases apart. The CDR3 spans 15 residues, from the cysteine through the phenylalanine. Only CDR3 DNA remains: 45 bases, in frame from the first base. This clonotype was detected only a few times. Its specific antigen is unknown. Per-base quality was not reported, and no clone a single base away is much larger than it. Library prep was done by multiplex PCR. Instrument on record: Illumina HiSeq 4000. CDR3 regions were amplified by Arm-PCR with iRepertoire HTBI primers to construct TCR beta libraries. Before sequencing, the PCR products underwent gel purification. The authors' analysis ran thus. A total of around 59 TRBV and 14 TRBJ segments were identified across samples and were used for gene usage analysis of CDR3 amino acid clonotypes. COPE and FqMerger were used to merge filtered high-quality paired reads into contigs. Contigs were aligned with BLAST to IMGT TRBV, TRBD and TRBJ reference genes, and CDR3 was defined per IMGT. Clonotypes above 0.1% frequency were classified as highly expanded clones. Repertoire diversity was measured by Shannon entropy, and V-J evenness by the Gini coefficient. A clonotype was considered public if more than one individual shared it. TCRdb itself trimmed the public reads at Q25 with fastp, ran MiXCR and retained productive beta chains. CDR3 protein duplicates are merged, each entry listing the most common genes and DNA. TCRdb, rather than the study authors, made the V and J calls. For this sample the table gives over 350,000 distinct CDR3 sequences, of which about a fifth were detected only once. The ten most abundant clones make up more than 20% of the sample.

Read against the paper, the sample's time point label means: persistent/refractory GD, antithyroid drugs over 5 years with positive TRAb. RNA was extracted from PBMCs in TRIzol for both TCR sequencing and RNA sequencing. The diagnosis of Graves' disease followed American Thyroid Association guidelines. The patients came from an endocrinology department in Xi'an, China. Each patient gave 9 to 10 milliliters of peripheral blood, collected in an EDTA anticoagulant tube. Ficoll Paque Plus density gradient separation was used to isolate PBMCs, and no further T cell sorting was performed. An Agilent 2100 Bioanalyzer and agarose gel were used to check RNA quality, and a NanoDrop 2000 was used to measure RNA concentration.

Here the chain combines TRBV7-9 and TRBJ2-7; the D segment cannot be called with confidence. Sequenced material: peripheral blood mononuclear cells (PBMCs), taken when the disease was refractory, from a patient treated with antithyroid drugs. The TCR was taken from a female donor with Graves disease. DNA sequence: TGTGCCAGCAGCTCGTACGGACGGCCGACCTACGAGCAGTACTTC. The encoded protein is CASSSYGRPTYEQYF.